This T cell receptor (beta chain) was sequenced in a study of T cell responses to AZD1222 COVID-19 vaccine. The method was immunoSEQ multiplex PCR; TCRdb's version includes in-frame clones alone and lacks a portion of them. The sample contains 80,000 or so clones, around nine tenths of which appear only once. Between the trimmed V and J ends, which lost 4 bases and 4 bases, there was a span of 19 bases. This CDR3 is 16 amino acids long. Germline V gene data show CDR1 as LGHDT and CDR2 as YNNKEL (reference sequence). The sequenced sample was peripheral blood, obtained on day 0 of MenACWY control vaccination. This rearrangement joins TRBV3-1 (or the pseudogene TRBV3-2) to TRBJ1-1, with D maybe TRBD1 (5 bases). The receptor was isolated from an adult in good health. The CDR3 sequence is CASSPLVVRGGTEAFF. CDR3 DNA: TGTGCCAGCAGCCCACTGGTAGTCCGGGGGGGCACTGAAGCTTTCTTT.